Here is one TCR beta chain with its context. Antigen: not known. These data belong to a study of T-cell memory formation after mild COVID-19. Study-wide points: The main location of contracting CD4+ clones was CM and EM, and that of contracting CD8+ clones was EMRA. CD4+ bias marked clones expanding day 15 to 37, unlike balanced contracting clones. There were some responding clones in pre-infection memory, which suggested that cross-reactive memory had joined.

TCRdb itself ran the 5' RACE reads through MiXCR, one entry per CDR3 protein. The sample includes about 470,000 distinct CDR3 sequences, 18% of them seen just once. The germline CDR1 and CDR2 sequences are SGHDN and FVKESK. Trimming cost V 1 base and J 5 bases, with 8 bases left between them. This CDR3 spans 13 amino acids. The chain has TRBV14 and TRBJ1-1; D may be TRBD1 (5 bases). The TCR originated in an adult woman who had mild COVID-19 (a few samples of this study predate the infection). Cell type and time point are not known. Sequencing was done on a sample of PBMCs or a T cell subset sorted from them (not recorded which). CDR3 nucleotide sequence: TGTGCCAGCAGCCAAGTTGGGGGGACTGAAGCTTTCTTT. As protein: CASSQVGGTEAFF.